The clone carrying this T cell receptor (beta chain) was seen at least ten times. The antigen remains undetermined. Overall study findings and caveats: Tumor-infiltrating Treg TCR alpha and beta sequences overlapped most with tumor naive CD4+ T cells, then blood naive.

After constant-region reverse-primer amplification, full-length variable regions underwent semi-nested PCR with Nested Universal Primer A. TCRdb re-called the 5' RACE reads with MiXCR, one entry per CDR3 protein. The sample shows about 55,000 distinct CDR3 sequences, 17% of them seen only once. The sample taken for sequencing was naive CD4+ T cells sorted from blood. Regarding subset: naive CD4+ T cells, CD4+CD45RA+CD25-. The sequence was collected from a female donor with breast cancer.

The CDR3 DNA sequence: TGTGCCAGCAGCTCGACCACAGATACGCAGTATTTT. Translation: CASSSTTDTQYF. The chain links TRBV7-2 to TRBJ2-3; the D is unclear. The germline V gene has CDR1 SGHTA and CDR2 FQGNSA. Trimming took off 4 bases at V and 2 bases at J, with 4 bases between the two ends. CDR3 length: 12 amino acids. The variable domain in full, with the rest retrieved from reference TRBV7-2 and TRBJ2-3, is GAGVSQSPSNKVTEKGKDVELRCDPISGHTALYWYRQSLGQGLEFLIYFQGNSAPDKSGLPSDRFSAERTGGSVSTLTIQRTQQEDSAVYLCASSSTTDTQYFGPGTRLTVL.